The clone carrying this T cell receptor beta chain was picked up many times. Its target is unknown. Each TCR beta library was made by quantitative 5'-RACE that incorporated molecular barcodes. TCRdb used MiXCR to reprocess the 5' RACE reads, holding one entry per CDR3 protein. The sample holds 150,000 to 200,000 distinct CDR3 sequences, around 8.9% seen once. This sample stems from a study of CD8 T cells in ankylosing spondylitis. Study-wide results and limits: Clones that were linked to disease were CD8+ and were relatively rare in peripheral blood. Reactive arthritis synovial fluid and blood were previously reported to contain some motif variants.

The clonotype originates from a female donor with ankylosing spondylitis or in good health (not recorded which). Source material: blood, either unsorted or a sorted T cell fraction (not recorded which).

DNA of the CDR3: TGCAGCGTCAACAGGGAAATGGGTGAGCAGTTCTTC. Amino acids: CSVNREMGEQFF. This chain links TRBV29-1 with TRBJ2-1; tentative D call: TRBD1 (6 bases). Germline V lookup: CDR1 SQVTM, CDR2 ANQGSEA. Trimming pared 6 bases from V and 9 bases from J, leaving 15 bases between. There are 12 residues in the CDR3.